This entry concerns a single TCR beta chain. Its antigen is unidentified. These data are taken from a study of regulatory T cells in long-lasting Graves disease. At the level of the study: Antithyroid drugs had been taken by newly diagnosed Graves' patients for under 3 months. Study observations and caveats: Lower TCR diversity was seen in persistent Graves' patients than in newly diagnosed ones.

Building the TCR beta libraries relied on iRepertoire HTBI primers, and CDR3 regions underwent Arm-PCR. Original processing notes: Looking across samples, the authors found roughly 58 TRBV and some 13 TRBJ segments. TCRdb reprocessed the multiplex PCR reads with MiXCR, giving one entry per CDR3 protein. TCRdb, not the authors, supplied the V and J calls. Among 450,000 to 650,000 distinct CDR3 sequences listed, more than 15% were seen once. The time point here: newly diagnosed GD, antithyroid drugs for less than 3 months. The TCR library was made from RNA that had been extracted from PBMCs in TRIzol. The CDR3 is 16 residues long. V lost 0 bases and J lost 1, with 9 bases in between. These same data were also listed under a study on T cells in Graves' hyperthyroidism and ophthalmopathy.

This chain links TRBV12-3 or TRBV12-4 with TRBJ2-2; unclear D gene. The sequences come from peripheral blood mononuclear cells (PBMCs), collected at new diagnosis, from a patient treated with antithyroid drugs. This receptor was identified in a middle-aged woman with Graves disease. CDR3 coding DNA: TGTGCCAGCAGTTTAGCCCGGCGCGAGAACACCGGGGAGCTGTTTTTT. Translated: CASSLARRENTGELFF.